A single sample is the source of the 25 T cell receptor beta chains below, sequenced in a study of blood T cell repertoires in COVID-19. Sequenced by immunoSEQ multiplex PCR; TCRdb stores in-frame clones only, minus some. This sample yields some 180,000 clones, of which more than 75% are seen a single time; more than 2% belongs to the top ten. The sequenced sample was peripheral blood. The source is a man aged 50 or older who had recovered from COVID-19.

In this sample, this clone turned up once. The chain joins TRBV30 to TRBJ2-1; 10 bases match TRBD2. The CDR3 contains 17 residues. V gave up 0 bases and J gave up 4 bases; unmatched junction bases: 9. Germline CDR1 reads GTSNPN; CDR2 reads SVGIG (reference sequence). This CDR3 reads CAWSVTGLAAFYNEQFF. The CDR3 DNA reads as TGTGCCTGGAGTGTCACCGGACTAGCGGCTTTTTACAATGAGCAGTTCTTC.

The chain couples TRBV5-4 to TRBJ2-1; 11 nucleotides match TRBD2. The germline CDR1 and CDR2 sequences are SGHNT and YYREEE (reference sequence). This CDR3 spans 15 amino acids. After removal of 0 bases from V and 9 bases from J, the junction contained 5 bases not matched to a gene. CDR3 bases: TGTGCCAGCAGCTTGGTTAGCGGGGGGGCCCCTGAGCAGTTCTTC. Translating gives CASSLVSGGAPEQFF.

The chain links TRBV12-3 or TRBV12-4 to TRBJ1-2, with D tentatively TRBD1 (6 bases). CDR3 length: 13 amino acids. Trimming left V 5 bases short and J 5 bases short, with 12 bases between. CDR3 nucleotides: TGTGCCAGCAGTCTACAGGGTTTTTATGGCTACACCTTC. Amino acids: CASSLQGFYGYTF.

Here the CDR3 reads CASSAYSGGFANQPQHF. In nucleotides, the CDR3 is TGTGCCAGCAGCGCCTATTCGGGGGGTTTTGCCAATCAGCCCCAGCATTTT. The rearrangement links TRBV2 to TRBJ1-5; D possibly corresponds to TRBD1 (5 bases). Trimming took 6 bases from V and 3 from J, leaving 21 bases between them. Germline CDR1 SNHLY, CDR2 FYNNEI. The CDR3 sequence is 17 residues long.

The chain links TRBV27 to TRBJ2-7; 9 bases line up with TRBD1. Germline lookup yields CDR1 MNHEY and CDR2 SMNVEV (reference sequence). The CDR3 loop spans 14 amino acids. V trimming: 4 bases; J trimming: 0 bases; junction bases outside the gene matches: 1. The CDR3: CASSWDRVSYEQYF. The CDR3 DNA sequence: TGTGCCAGCAGTTGGGACAGGGTCTCCTACGAGCAGTACTTC.

J is TRBJ2-5 and V is TRBV5-6, with D possibly matching TRBD2 (6 bases). Trimming stripped 0 bases from V and 4 bases from J, with 10 bases between. The CDR3 contains 14 residues. From germline, CDR1 is SGHDT and CDR2 YYEEEE. The CDR3 sequence is CASSLALGGETQYF. DNA of the CDR3: TGTGCCAGCAGCTTGGCTCTGGGGGGAGAGACCCAGTACTTC.

The genes are TRBV5-1 and TRBJ2-2, with a possible D match to TRBD1 (6 bases). The CDR3 runs to 16 residues. Germline V gene lookup returns CDR1 SGHRS and CDR2 YFSETQ. The germline V and J ends were trimmed by 0 bases and 1 base, with 10 bases remaining between them. As DNA, the CDR3 is TGCGCCAGCAGCTTGGAAGGGGGAAAGAACACCGGGGAGCTGTTTTTT. Amino acids: CASSLEGGKNTGELFF.

This chain connects TRBV4-1 to TRBJ1-3, with 8 bases matching TRBD1. Per germline, CDR1 MGHRA and CDR2 YSYEKL. V dropped 4 bases and J dropped 2; count of bases not matched to a gene: 4. The CDR3 covers 15 residues. The CDR3 region has the DNA TGCGCCAGCAGCCGCCTGACAGGGGCTGGAAACACCATATATTTT. It specifies CASSRLTGAGNTIYF.

This clone was detected a few times. This sequence joins TRBV24-1 and TRBJ2-1; 10 bases are a match to TRBD2. CDR3 length: 14 amino acids. Looked up from germline, CDR1 is KGHDR and CDR2 is SFDVKD. J lost 7 bases, V lost 3 bases, and 2 bases had no gene match. The CDR3: CATSDETSGNEQFF. Written as DNA, the CDR3 is TGTGCCACCAGTGATGAGACTAGCGGGAATGAGCAGTTCTTC.

The genes are TRBV6-5 and TRBJ2-7; possible D gene TRBD2, 6 bases. The CDR3 is 14 amino acids. The V gene's germline CDR1 is MNHEY and CDR2 SVGAGI. Trimming removed 8 bases from V and 7 bases from J, with 21 bases in between. CDR3 coding DNA: TGTGCCAGCTCACTATGGGCGGGGTTTGGGGAGCAGTACTTC. Translated, it gives CASSLWAGFGEQYF.

The chain joins TRBV7-3 to TRBJ2-6; 9 bases match TRBD1. V lost 5 bases to trimming and J lost 1 base; unmatched junction nucleotides: 3. Germline loops: CDR1 SGHTA, CDR2 FQGTGA. The CDR3 sequence is 16 residues long. The CDR3 DNA follows: TGTGCCAGCAGCCGGGACAGGGTTTCTGGGGCCAACGTCCTGACTTTC. Its protein product is CASSRDRVSGANVLTF. The full variable domain, with the rest looked up from reference TRBV7-3 and TRBJ2-6, is GAGVSQTPSNKVTEKGKYVELRCDPISGHTALYWYRQSLGQGPEFLIYFQGTGAADDSGLPNDRFFAVRPEGSVSTLKIQRTERGDSAVYLCASSRDRVSGANVLTFGAGSRLTVL.

The CDR3 region is CASILSTYNEQFF. DNA of the CDR3: TGCGCCAGCATCTTGAGCACGTACAATGAGCAGTTCTTC. The rearrangement joins TRBV10-1 to TRBJ2-1, with D unresolved. Trimming cost V 7 bases and J 4 bases, with 11 bases left between them. This CDR3 has 13 residues. CDR1 and CDR2 from the germline V gene are WNHNN and SYGVQD (reference sequence).

V and J are TRBV19 and TRBJ2-2; D is perhaps TRBD2 (5 bases). The CDR3 sequence is 15 residues long. The V gene lost 5 bases and the J gene lost 5 bases, with 15 bases spanning the gap. CDR1 and CDR2 from the germline V gene are LNHDA and SQIVND (reference sequence). CDR3 DNA sequence: TGTGCCAGTAGTCCTGCCCCGGGGTTTACCGGGGAGCTGTTTTTT. It translates to CASSPAPGFTGELFF. The full variable domain, rest sourced from reference TRBV19 and TRBJ2-2, is DGGITQSPKYLFRKEGQNVTLSCEQNLNHDAMYWYRQDPGQGLRLIYYSQIVNDFQKGDIAEGYSVSREKKESFPLTVTSAQKNPTAFYLCASSPAPGFTGELFFGEGSRLTVL.

V gene TRBV5-1 combines with J gene TRBJ2-1; D possibly corresponds to TRBD2 (5 bases). The germline V gene encodes CDR1 SGHRS and CDR2 YFSETQ. The germline V and J ends were trimmed by 4 bases and 6 bases, with 14 bases remaining between them. This CDR3 is built from 14 residues. CDR3 protein: CASSRVGAANEQFF. The DNA of the CDR3 is TGCGCCAGCAGCCGCGTGGGAGCCGCCAATGAGCAGTTCTTC.

V gene TRBV30 combines with J gene TRBJ1-2, with D maybe TRBD1 (5 bases). Germline V gives CDR1 GTSNPN, CDR2 SVGIG (reference sequence). Trimming shortened V by 0 bases and J by 4 bases, and 6 bases separated the two germline ends. The CDR3 has 12 amino acids. The CDR3 region is CAWSVGGYGYTF. Here the CDR3 DNA reads TGTGCCTGGAGTGTGGGGGGCTATGGCTACACCTTC. The whole variable domain, remainder taken from reference TRBV30 and TRBJ1-2, is SQTIHQWPATLVQPVGSPLSLECTVEGTSNPNLYWYRQAAGRGLQLLFYSVGIGQISSEVPQNLSASRPQDRQFILSSKKLLLSDSGFYLCAWSVGGYGYTFGSGTRLTVV.

The chain has TRBV7-6 and TRBJ2-7, with D possibly called TRBD1 or TRBD2 (5 bases each). Deletions cut 5 bases from V and 2 bases from J, with 13 bases between. This CDR3 spans 14 amino acids. The germline V gene has CDR1 SGHVS and CDR2 FNYEAQ. The CDR3 DNA reads as TGTGCCAGCAGCGTAGGGGAGTCCCCCTACGAGCAGTACTTC. Translation: CASSVGESPYEQYF.

The rearrangement joins TRBV2 to TRBJ1-2; D unresolved. Trimming left V 5 bases short and J 7 bases short, with 14 bases between. Germline assignment: CDR1 SNHLY and CDR2 FYNNEI. This CDR3 spans 13 amino acids. The CDR3 protein is CASSLNLAGGYTF. The CDR3 nucleotides read TGTGCCAGCAGTCTAAACCTCGCCGGTGGCTACACCTTC.

The V call is TRBV6-6, the J call TRBJ1-2; D perhaps matches TRBD1 (5 bases). The V end was cut by 6 bases, the J end by 3 bases, with 11 bases between. Germline-derived CDR1 and CDR2 are MNHNY and SVGAGI (reference sequence). This CDR3 is 13 amino acids long. The CDR3 DNA is TGTGCCAGCAGCCCAATAGGGGACTATGGCTACACCTTC. It yields the protein CASSPIGDYGYTF.

The chain uses TRBV11-1 and TRBJ1-4; D gene unclear. From germline, CDR1 is SGHAT and CDR2 FQDESV (reference sequence). The CDR3 runs to 14 residues. Trimming stripped 5 bases from V and 5 bases from J, with 12 bases between. CDR3 sequence reads: CASSQESGNEKLFF. The CDR3, as DNA: TGTGCCAGCAGCCAAGAATCGGGAAATGAAAAACTGTTTTTT.

V usage is TRBV11-2 and J usage is TRBJ2-1; 10 bases fit TRBD2. The CDR3 has 16 residues. The germline V gene encodes CDR1 SGHAT and CDR2 FQNNGV. The J segment lost 6 bases and the V segment lost 4 bases, leaving 9 bases of the junction unmatched. This CDR3 reads CASSSPSGLARNEQFF. The DNA of the CDR3 is TGTGCCAGCAGCTCCCCATCGGGACTAGCGCGCAATGAGCAGTTCTTC. Together with reference TRBV11-2 and TRBJ2-1, the CDR3 gives the full variable domain: EAGVAQSPRYKIIEKRQSVAFWCNPISGHATLYWYQQILGQGPKLLIQFQNNGVVDDSQLPKDRFSAERLKGVDSTLKIQPAKLEDSAVYLCASSSPSGLARNEQFFGPGTRLTVL.

V and J are TRBV15 and TRBJ1-6, with 8 bases fitting TRBD1. Germline V gene sequence: CDR1 LNHNV, CDR2 YYDKDF (reference sequence). V gave up 1 base and J gave up 10 bases; unmatched junction bases: 9. This CDR3 is 16 amino acids long. The CDR3 nucleotides are TGTGCCACCAGCAGAGCGACAGGGACAGGAAGGTCACCCCTCCACTTT. Its protein product is CATSRATGTGRSPLHF.

The count of this clone is one. Written as DNA, the CDR3 is TGTGCCAGCAGCTCGGACAGGACCACTGAAGCTTTCTTT. It yields the protein CASSSDRTTEAFF. The V and J genes are TRBV5-4 and TRBJ1-1; 7 bases line up with TRBD1. The CDR3 is made up of 13 amino acids. Germline values: CDR1 SGHNT, CDR2 YYREEE (reference sequence). Trimming removed 3 bases from V and 4 bases from J; junction bases left unmatched: 3.

The chain links TRBV28 to TRBJ1-5; a weak D match, TRBD1 (5 bases). The germline V gene has CDR1 MDHEN and CDR2 SYDVKM. The V and J ends lost 2 bases and 6 bases respectively, with 14 bases between them. CDR3 length: 15 amino acids. CDR3 in DNA: TGTGCCAGCAGTTTACTTCAGGGAGGAGGTCAGCCCCAGCATTTT. Translation gives CASSLLQGGGQPQHF.

The V gene is TRBV7-2, the J gene TRBJ2-5; D perhaps matches TRBD1 (5 bases). V was trimmed by 1 base and J by 1 base, leaving 13 bases between them. CDR1 SGHTA and CDR2 FQGNSA come from the germline V gene. The CDR3 extends over 16 amino acids. The CDR3 protein is CASSLDQLGRQETQYF. The CDR3 nucleotides read TGTGCCAGCAGCTTAGACCAACTGGGGCGCCAAGAGACCCAGTACTTC.

This chain joins TRBV19 and TRBJ2-3, with 8 bases aligning to TRBD1. This CDR3 has 15 residues. Per the germline V gene, CDR1 is LNHDA and CDR2 is SQIVND (reference sequence). V dropped 1 base and J dropped 4; count of bases not matched to a gene: 4. The CDR3 is CASSIGRGPSDTQYF. As DNA, the CDR3 is TGTGCCAGTAGTATAGGCAGGGGGCCATCAGATACGCAGTATTTT.